This entry describes one TCR beta chain. The antigen remains undetermined. The donors were part of the validation cohort, which consisted of some 120 subjects and was separate from the first cohort of roughly 620 subjects. This record belongs to a study of cytomegalovirus exposure and HLA in healthy donors. Study conclusions and caveats: Rare TCR sequences dominated, though some public TCRs recurred in many donors.

V lost 1 base to trimming and J lost 2 bases; unmatched junction nucleotides: 4. The germline CDR1 and CDR2 sequences are MDHEN and SYDVKM. This CDR3 contains 16 residues. Clones were read by immunoSEQ multiplex PCR, and TCRdb kept only the in-frame ones, dropping some. The data show some 75,000 clones, 95% to 96% seen once. The sequencing sample was made of PBMCs. The sequence was obtained from a woman aged 18-29 years in good health and CMV-seronegative. The rearrangement uses TRBV28 and TRBJ2-3; 9 nucleotides match TRBD2. CDR3 nucleotide sequence: TGTGCCAGCAGTTTATTAGCGGGAGTTTCCACAGATACGCAGTATTTT. Its protein product is CASSLLAGVSTDTQYF.